This T cell receptor (beta chain) appears in the sequencing data of a study of T-cell reconstitution after alpha-beta-depleted transplantation in children. CDR3 length equals 18 residues. V lost 0 bases to trimming and J lost 5 bases; unmatched junction nucleotides: 6. The TCRbeta library incorporated unique molecular identifiers. Each CDR3 protein is one row after TCRdb ran MiXCR on the PCR reads. Of roughly 400,000 distinct CDR3 sequences listed, over 40% are singletons. The receptor was derived from a girl aged 2 to 10 with aplastic anemia, due to receive a stem cell transplant. This chain connects TRBV23-1 to TRBJ2-1; 14 positions match TRBD2. TRBV23-1 is known as an ORF, though its function is uncertain. Specimen: PBMCs, collected before TCRalphabeta/CD19-depleted stem cell transplant. CDR3 DNA: TGCGCCAGCAGTCAATCGAGGACTAGCGGGAGGAGGGACAATGAGCAGTTCTTC. It codes for CASSQSRTSGRRDNEQFF.